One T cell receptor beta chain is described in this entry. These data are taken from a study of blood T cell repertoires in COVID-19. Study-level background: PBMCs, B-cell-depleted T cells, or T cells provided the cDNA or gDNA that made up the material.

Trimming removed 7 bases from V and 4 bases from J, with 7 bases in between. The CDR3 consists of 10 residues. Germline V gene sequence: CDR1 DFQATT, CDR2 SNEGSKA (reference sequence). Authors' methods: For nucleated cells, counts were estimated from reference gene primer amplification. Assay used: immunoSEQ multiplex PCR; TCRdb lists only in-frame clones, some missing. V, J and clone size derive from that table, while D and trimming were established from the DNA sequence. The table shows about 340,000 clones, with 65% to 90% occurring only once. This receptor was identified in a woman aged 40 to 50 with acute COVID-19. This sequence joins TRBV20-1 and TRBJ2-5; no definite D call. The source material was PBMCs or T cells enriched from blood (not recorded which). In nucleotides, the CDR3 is TGCAGTGGTTCTAGAGAGACCCAGTACTTC. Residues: CSGSRETQYF.